This T cell receptor (beta chain) comes out of a study of blood T cells in healthy people across ages. Trimming removed 3 bases from V and 0 bases from J, with 14 bases in between. This CDR3 spans 16 amino acids. Per the germline V gene, CDR1 is DFQATT and CDR2 is SNEGSKA (reference sequence). A second about 7 to 12 cycle PCR used barcoded and J-beta primers. From the 5' RACE reads, TCRdb called clonotypes with MiXCR, one entry per CDR3 protein. The table lists around 1.5 million distinct CDR3 sequences, about 32% of them singletons. Only a few counts were recorded for this clonotype. The receptor was isolated from a woman aged 25-40 years in good health. The sample taken for sequencing was blood. The chain uses TRBV20-1 and TRBJ1-4; the D gene is possibly TRBD1 (6 bases). The DNA of the CDR3 is TGCAGTGCTAGTTCTCCGGGACAACCAACTAATGAAAAACTGTTTTTT. This sequence encodes CSASSPGQPTNEKLFF.